This T cell receptor (beta chain) emerged from a study of Graves' ophthalmopathy and Graves' hyperthyroidism. Amplification from RNA transcripts yielded the TCR beta CDR3 regions. The first round was an RT-PCR with HTBI primers, and the second round was a multiplex PCR. TCRdb re-called the multiplex PCR reads through MiXCR, storing one row per CDR3 protein. The sample holds 650,000 to 900,000 distinct CDR3 sequences, around 40% seen once. This CDR3 contains 17 residues. The V gene lost 5 bases and the J gene lost 0 bases, with 19 bases spanning the gap. Germline-derived CDR1 and CDR2 are SNHLY and FYNNEI.

Sequencing used peripheral blood. This clonotype was obtained from an adult man with Graves' ophthalmopathy. V gene TRBV2 combines with J gene TRBJ2-5; D is perhaps TRBD1 (6 bases). The CDR3 reads CASSYHQQGLNQETQYF. The CDR3 region has the DNA TGTGCCAGCAGTTACCACCAACAGGGCTTAAACCAAGAGACCCAGTACTTC.